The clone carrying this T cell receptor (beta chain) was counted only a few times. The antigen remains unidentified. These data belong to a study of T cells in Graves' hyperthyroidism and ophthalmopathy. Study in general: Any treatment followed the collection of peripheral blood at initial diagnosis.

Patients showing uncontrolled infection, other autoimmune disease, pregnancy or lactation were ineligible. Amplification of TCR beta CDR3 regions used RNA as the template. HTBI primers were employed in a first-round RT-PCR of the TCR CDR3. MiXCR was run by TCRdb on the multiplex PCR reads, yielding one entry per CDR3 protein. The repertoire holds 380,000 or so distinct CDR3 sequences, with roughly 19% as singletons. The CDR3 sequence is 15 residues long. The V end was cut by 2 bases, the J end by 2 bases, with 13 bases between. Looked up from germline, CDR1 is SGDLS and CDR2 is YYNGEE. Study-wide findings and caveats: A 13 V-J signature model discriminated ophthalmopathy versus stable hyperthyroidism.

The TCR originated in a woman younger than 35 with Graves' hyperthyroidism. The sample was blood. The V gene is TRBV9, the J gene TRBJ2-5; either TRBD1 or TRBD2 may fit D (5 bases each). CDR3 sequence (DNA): TGTGCCAGCAGCGTTGGGGGTGAGGGTCAAGAGACCCAGTACTTC. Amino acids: CASSVGGEGQETQYF.